The 3 T cell receptor beta chains given below trace back to one sample, sequenced in a study of T cells in tumors after PD-1 blockade. Produced via immunoSEQ multiplex PCR; TCRdb's table is partial and in-frame only. Seen here are 55,000 to 70,000 clones, about four fifths observed once, and the top ten hold around an eighth. The sample consisted of PBMCs, taken before anti-PD-1 treatment. Receptor source: a human donor with basal cell carcinoma.

Only one count was recorded for this clone. CDR3 bases: TGTGCCAGCAGGATAGTAAGGCAGGGATTGAACACTGAAGCTTTCTTT. The encoded protein is CASRIVRQGLNTEAFF. V usage is TRBV2 and J usage is TRBJ1-1; TRBD1 is a possible D gene (5 bases). This CDR3 has 16 residues. V lost 6 bases and J lost 0, with 17 bases in between. Germline assignment: CDR1 SNHLY and CDR2 FYNNEI.

This chain links TRBV5-1 with TRBJ2-4; D remains unclear. V was cut by 2 bases and J by 7 bases, with 13 bases left in between. CDR3 length equals 14 residues. Per germline, CDR1 SGHRS and CDR2 YFSETQ. CDR3 loop: CASSLSAEGNIQYF. CDR3 nucleotides: TGCGCCAGCAGCTTATCTGCAGAAGGGAACATTCAGTACTTC.

A remark on this clone: The junction departs from germline at one end; a sequencing error may be responsible. The V gene is TRBV7-2, the J gene TRBJ1-5, with a possible D match to TRBD1 (6 bases). CDR3 size: 15 residues. The germline CDR1 and CDR2 sequences are SGHTA and FQGNSA. CDR3 residues: CASSYLRGGKQPQHF. DNA for the CDR3: TGTGCCAGCAGCTACCTTAGGGGGGGCAAGCAGCCCCAGCATTTT.